The 30 T cell receptor beta chains presented below share a single source sample, sequenced in a study of blood T cell repertoires in COVID-19 (dated by TCRdb to the early 2020s). The library was obtained by the immunoSEQ multiplex PCR assay. Imported from immuneACCESS, the table was reduced by TCRdb to in-frame sequences with V and J called. These copies leave out some clones; in studies compared against another copy, an unresolved V gene accounts for under half, and the cause of the remainder is not known. In this sample the table shows about 40,000 clones, more than 65% of which occur a single time. The ten largest account for about 25% of the sample. The specimen sequenced was peripheral blood. These receptors came from a man at least 80 years old with acute or convalescent COVID-19.

The chain uses TRBV6-5 and TRBJ2-3; D not certain. Germline values: CDR1 MNHEY, CDR2 SVGAGI. CDR3 size: 12 residues. Trimming took off 8 bases at V and 2 bases at J, with 8 bases between the two ends. As DNA, the CDR3 is TGTGCCAGCCGGTCCTACACAGATACGCAGTATTTT. This codes for CASRSYTDTQYF.

The chain uses TRBV10-1 and TRBJ2-1, with D unclear. Germline V gene sequence: CDR1 WNHNN, CDR2 SYGVQD (reference sequence). This CDR3 comprises 17 residues. Trimming removed 2 bases at V and 0 bases at J, with 14 bases between. The CDR3 here is CASSETGIAGSYNEQFF. As DNA, the CDR3 is TGCGCCAGCAGTGAGACCGGAATAGCCGGCTCCTACAATGAGCAGTTCTTC.

This CDR3 is CATSRVRYSTGELFF. DNA of the CDR3: TGTGCCACCAGCAGAGTGAGGTATTCCACCGGGGAGCTGTTTTTT. The genes are TRBV15 and TRBJ2-2; D is undetermined. Germline CDR1 reads LNHNV; CDR2 reads YYDKDF (reference sequence). The V end was cut by 1 base, the J end by 4 bases, with 10 bases between. This CDR3 has 15 amino acids.

The chain combines TRBV18 with TRBJ2-7; weak D call: TRBD2 (5 bases). The CDR3 has 12 residues. V was cut by 3 bases and J by 7 bases, with 10 bases left in between. Germline CDR1 and CDR2: KGHSH and LQKENI. The DNA for the CDR3 is TGTGCCAGCTCACCCCGGGGTGGGGAGCAGTACTTC. Translating it yields CASSPRGGEQYF.

The J gene is TRBJ2-5, the V gene TRBV6-1; the match to TRBD2 covers 11 bases. This CDR3 contains 18 residues. V trimming: 3 bases; J trimming: 4 bases; junction bases outside the gene matches: 13. The germline V gene has CDR1 MNHNS and CDR2 SASEGT. The CDR3 DNA follows: TGTGCCAGCAGTGAGTGGGCTAGCGGGGGGCCGTCGTCAGAGACCCAGTACTTC. Translation gives CASSEWASGGPSSETQYF.

The V call is TRBV3-1 (or the pseudogene TRBV3-2), the J call TRBJ1-1; D ambiguous. CDR3 length: 13 amino acids. The germline V gene has CDR1 LGHDT and CDR2 YNNKEL (reference sequence). The V end was cut by 4 bases, the J end by 1 base, with 7 bases between. This CDR3 is CASSPTRNTEAFF. As DNA, the CDR3 is TGTGCCAGCAGCCCAACAAGGAACACTGAAGCTTTCTTT.

The rearrangement uses TRBV6-6 and TRBJ2-7, with unresolved D. V lost 5 bases and J lost 5, with 7 bases in between. From germline, CDR1 is MNHNY and CDR2 SVGAGI (reference sequence). The CDR3 is 11 residues long. CDR3 bases: TGTGCCAGCAGTCGACGAGACGAGCAGTACTTC. It is translated as CASSRRDEQYF.

The V and J genes are TRBV27 and TRBJ1-6; 7 bases match TRBD1. The CDR3 is 14 residues long. Germline V gene sequence: CDR1 MNHEY, CDR2 SMNVEV (reference sequence). V trimming: 5 bases; J trimming: 9 bases; junction bases outside the gene matches: 7. Written as DNA, the CDR3 is TGTGCCAGCAGTCTTAGGGGGCTTGGTTCACCCCTCCACTTT. Translating it yields CASSLRGLGSPLHF.

The rearrangement joins TRBV30 to TRBJ2-7; 8 bases map to TRBD2. V shed 6 bases and J 3 bases; nucleotides not matched to a gene: 10. Looked up from germline, CDR1 is GTSNPN and CDR2 is SVGIG (reference sequence). The CDR3 length is 14 residues. The CDR3 DNA sequence: TGTGCCTGCAAGCGGGAGACCCGATACTACGAGCAGTACTTC. Protein: CACKRETRYYEQYF.

The gene calls are TRBV10-2 and TRBJ1-6; 8 nucleotides agree with TRBD1. J lost 8 bases, V lost 3 bases, and 0 bases had no gene match. Germline CDR1 reads WSHSY; CDR2 reads SAAADI. CDR3 length: 13 residues. CDR3 sequence reads: CASSEQGDSPLHF. CDR3 bases: TGCGCCAGCAGTGAACAGGGGGATTCACCCCTCCACTTT.

This chain connects TRBV7-3 to TRBJ2-7; 9 bases fit TRBD2. Per the germline V gene, CDR1 is SGHTA and CDR2 is FQGTGA. V gave up 1 base and J gave up 4 bases; unmatched junction bases: 5. This CDR3 has 15 residues. In DNA, the CDR3 is TGTGCCAGCAGCTTAAATGGCGGGAGGGCATACGAGCAGTACTTC. This gives the protein CASSLNGGRAYEQYF.

The CDR3 region has the DNA TGTGCCAGCAGGAAGACAGCTAACTATGGCTACACCTTC. Translating it yields CASRKTANYGYTF. The J gene is TRBJ1-2, the V gene TRBV3-1 (or the pseudogene TRBV3-2); D is perhaps TRBD1 (5 bases). Germline-derived CDR1 and CDR2 are LGHDT and YNNKEL (reference sequence). This CDR3 has 13 amino acids. V gave up 6 bases and J gave up 0 bases, with 8 bases separating them.

The chain uses TRBV19 and TRBJ1-1; maybe TRBD1 (6 bases). Germline V CDR1 and CDR2: LNHDA, SQIVND (reference sequence). CDR3 size: 13 residues. Trimming shortened V by 4 bases and J by 1 base, and 7 bases separated the two germline ends. As DNA, the CDR3 is TGTGCCAGTAGTAACAGGGAGAACACTGAAGCTTTCTTT. Protein product: CASSNRENTEAFF.

By proportion, this clone is medium-sized. The chain couples TRBV7-3 to TRBJ1-1, with TRBD1 as a possible D gene (6 bases). The CDR3 extends over 15 amino acids. The V and J ends lost 1 base and 5 bases respectively, with 14 bases between them. Germline loops: CDR1 SGHTA, CDR2 FQGTGA. The CDR3 DNA reads as TGTGCCAGCAGCTTAAATGCAGGGGATAGAACTGAAGCTTTCTTT. This sequence encodes CASSLNAGDRTEAFF. The variable domain in full, with the rest retrieved from reference TRBV7-3 and TRBJ1-1, is GAGVSQTPSNKVTEKGKYVELRCDPISGHTALYWYRQSLGQGPEFLIYFQGTGAADDSGLPNDRFFAVRPEGSVSTLKIQRTERGDSAVYLCASSLNAGDRTEAFFGQGTRLTVV.

The V and J genes are TRBV5-6 and TRBJ1-2, with D possibly being TRBD1 (6 bases). The germline gives CDR1 SGHDT, CDR2 YYEEEE. V was trimmed by 2 bases and J by 5 bases, leaving 16 bases between them. This CDR3 contains 15 residues. Here the CDR3 DNA reads TGTGCCAGCAGCTTACCAGGACAGCAGAAGTATGGCTACACCTTC. This sequence encodes CASSLPGQQKYGYTF.

The J gene is TRBJ2-1, the V gene TRBV6-6, with D perhaps TRBD2 (5 bases). CDR3 size: 13 residues. The germline gives CDR1 MNHNY, CDR2 SVGAGI (reference sequence). V was cut by 7 bases and J by 7 bases, with 14 bases left in between. CDR3: CASTRRGRNEQFF. Here the CDR3 DNA reads TGTGCCAGCACCCGTCGCGGGCGGAATGAGCAGTTCTTC.

This clone came up once. This CDR3 is CASSLSLPTEAFF. DNA for the CDR3: TGTGCCAGCAGCCTAAGCCTTCCCACTGAAGCTTTCTTT. The chain couples TRBV11-2 to TRBJ1-1; D is uncertain. CDR3 length: 13 amino acids. Trimming stripped 5 bases from V and 4 bases from J, with 11 bases between. CDR1 and CDR2 from the germline V gene are SGHAT and FQNNGV.

The gene calls are TRBV5-6 and TRBJ2-1, with 13 bases fitting TRBD2. The V and J ends lost 4 bases and 8 bases, in that order; junction bases with no gene match: 3. The CDR3 has 14 amino acids. Germline V gives CDR1 SGHDT, CDR2 YYEEEE. CDR3 in amino acids: CASSKLAGGHEQFF. The CDR3 DNA sequence: TGTGCCAGCAGCAAACTAGCGGGAGGGCATGAGCAGTTCTTC.

The V and J genes are TRBV5-1 and TRBJ1-2, with 8 bases aligning to TRBD1. The germline V gene has CDR1 SGHRS and CDR2 YFSETQ. The trim removed 2 bases at V and 8 bases at J, leaving 14 bases unmatched. The CDR3 runs to 16 residues. The CDR3 nucleotides read TGCGCCAGCAGCTTACCATTGGGGACAGGCGACGGGGGCTACACCTTC. Amino acids: CASSLPLGTGDGGYTF.

The rearrangement links TRBV27 to TRBJ1-1, with 8 nucleotides matching TRBD1. Germline loops: CDR1 MNHEY, CDR2 SMNVEV (reference sequence). The CDR3 loop spans 14 amino acids. The V segment lost 2 bases and the J segment 5 bases; nucleotides outside the gene matches: 4. This chain's CDR3 is CASSLRTGMTEAFF. CDR3 bases: TGTGCCAGCAGTTTAAGGACAGGGATGACTGAAGCTTTCTTT.

The gene calls are TRBV25-1 and TRBJ1-2, with D possibly TRBD1 on 6 matching bases. Trimming took 2 bases from V and 8 from J, leaving 12 bases between them. Germline V gene lookup returns CDR1 MGHDK and CDR2 SYGVNS. The CDR3 loop spans 13 amino acids. CDR3: CASSEQGRRGYTF. The CDR3 DNA reads as TGTGCCAGCAGTGAACAGGGGCGCAGGGGCTACACCTTC.

The chain has TRBV9 and TRBJ2-7, with 10 positions matching TRBD2. Germline CDR1 SGDLS, CDR2 YYNGEE. V lost 4 bases, J lost 7 bases, and 20 bases stayed unmatched. The CDR3 consists of 18 residues. DNA for the CDR3: TGTGCCAGCAGCCTAGGCGGAGGGAAAGCGGGAGGGCCGGGGGAGCAGTACTTC. Translation: CASSLGGGKAGGPGEQYF. Combining the CDR3 with reference TRBV9 and TRBJ2-7 gives the whole variable domain DSGVTQTPKHLITATGQRVTLRCSPRSGDLSVYWYQQSLDQGLQFLIQYYNGEERAKGNILERFSAQQFPDLHSELNLSSLELGDSALYFCASSLGGGKAGGPGEQYFGPGTRLTVT.

The CDR3 here is CASSSGGGAEAFF. CDR3 DNA sequence: TGTGCCAGCAGTTCGGGCGGGGGGGCTGAAGCTTTCTTT. The V call is TRBV6-5, the J call TRBJ1-1, with D perhaps matching TRBD1 (5 bases). Trimming stripped 4 bases from V and 6 bases from J, with 12 bases between. The CDR3 totals 13 residues. Germline V CDR1 and CDR2: MNHEY, SVGAGI.

This CDR3 reads CASSIDHQGYNEQFF. The DNA for the CDR3 is TGTGCCAGTAGTATAGATCACCAGGGTTACAATGAGCAGTTCTTC. This sequence joins TRBV19 and TRBJ2-1; D is perhaps TRBD1 (5 bases). This CDR3 spans 15 amino acids. Trimming cost V 0 bases and J 4 bases, with 10 bases left between them. The germline gives CDR1 LNHDA, CDR2 SQIVND (reference sequence).

The rearrangement joins TRBV21-1 to TRBJ2-3; the listed D gene, TRBD2, was not tested against the DNA. TRBV21-1 corresponds to a pseudogene. This CDR3 has 16 amino acids. The CDR3 reads CASSLQGGRSTDTQYF. DNA for the CDR3: TGTGCCAGCAGCTTACAGGGAGGGAGAAGCACAGATACGCAGTATTTT.

The genes are TRBV24-1 and TRBJ2-1, with TRBD1 identical over 10 bases. V gave up 5 bases and J gave up 5 bases; unmatched junction bases: 5. Germline loops: CDR1 KGHDR, CDR2 SFDVKD. This CDR3 spans 15 amino acids. CDR3 sequence reads: CATSGTGTGDNEQFF. CDR3 DNA sequence: TGTGCCACCAGTGGCACCGGGACAGGGGACAATGAGCAGTTCTTC.

This clone was counted many times. The rearrangement links TRBV10-1 to TRBJ2-7; TRBD2 is a possible D gene (5 bases). CDR3 size: 15 residues. Trimming left V 0 bases short and J 2 bases short, with 11 bases between. CDR1 is WNHNN, CDR2 SYGVQD, per germline (reference sequence). CDR3: CASSESLGSTYEQYF. DNA of the CDR3: TGCGCCAGCAGTGAGTCGCTGGGGAGCACCTACGAGCAGTACTTC.

A remark on this clone: This may be a read error: a much more frequent sequence differs by one nucleotide. Other DNA sequences in this sample translate to the same CDR3. CDR3 protein: CASRLLAGSGTEAFF. Here the CDR3 DNA reads TGTGCCAGCAGATTACTGGCGGGGTCTGGCACTGAAGCCTTCTTT. This rearrangement joins TRBV6-5 to TRBJ1-1; D not resolved. The germline gives CDR1 MNHEY, CDR2 SVGAGI. The CDR3 is made up of 15 amino acids.

The CDR3 protein is CASAGTSGITGELFF. Written as DNA, the CDR3 is TGTGCCAGCGCCGGGACTAGCGGGATCACCGGGGAGCTGTTTTTT. The V gene is TRBV18, the J gene TRBJ2-2; 13 nucleotides align to TRBD2. V lost 8 bases, J lost 4 bases, and 4 bases stayed unmatched. The CDR3 contains 15 residues. Per germline, CDR1 KGHSH and CDR2 LQKENI.

This clone has just a few counts. The chain has TRBV6-1 and TRBJ1-6; no reliable D call. The germline V gene has CDR1 MNHNS and CDR2 SASEGT. The CDR3 contains 14 residues. V was trimmed by 2 bases and J by 5 bases, leaving 7 bases between them. The CDR3 loop reads CASSEWEDNSPLHF. The CDR3 DNA reads as TGTGCCAGCAGTGAATGGGAGGATAATTCACCCCTCCACTTT.